This T cell receptor (beta chain) was identified in a study of blood T cell repertoires in COVID-19. On the study more broadly: Sites across the United States, Italy and Spain contributed samples from acute and convalescent COVID-19.

This clone was recorded a few times. Assay used: immunoSEQ multiplex PCR; TCRdb lists only in-frame clones, some missing. The sample has some 210,000 clones; around four fifths are singletons. The CDR3 totals 14 residues. Deletions cut 3 bases from V and 4 bases from J, with 9 bases between. Germline lookup yields CDR1 LNHDA and CDR2 SQIVND (reference sequence). The clonotype was recovered from a woman in her seventies with active or convalescent COVID-19. Material for sequencing was peripheral blood. This chain uses TRBV19 with TRBJ2-2; possibly TRBD2 for D (6 bases). The CDR3, as DNA: TGTGCCAGTAGTATGGGACTTCTCACCGGGGAGCTGTTTTTT. As protein: CASSMGLLTGELFF.